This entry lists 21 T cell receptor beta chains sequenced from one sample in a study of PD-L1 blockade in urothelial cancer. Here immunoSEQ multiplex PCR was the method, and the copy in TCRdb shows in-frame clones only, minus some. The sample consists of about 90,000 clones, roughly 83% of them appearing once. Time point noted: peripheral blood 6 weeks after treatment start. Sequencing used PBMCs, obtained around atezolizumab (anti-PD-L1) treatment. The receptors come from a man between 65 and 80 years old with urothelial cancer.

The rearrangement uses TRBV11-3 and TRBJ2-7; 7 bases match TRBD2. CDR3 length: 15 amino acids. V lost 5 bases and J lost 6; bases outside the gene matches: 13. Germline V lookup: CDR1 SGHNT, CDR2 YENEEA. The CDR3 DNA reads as TGTGCCAGCAGCCACCCCCCCAGCGGGATATTCGAGCAGTACTTC. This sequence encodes CASSHPPSGIFEQYF.

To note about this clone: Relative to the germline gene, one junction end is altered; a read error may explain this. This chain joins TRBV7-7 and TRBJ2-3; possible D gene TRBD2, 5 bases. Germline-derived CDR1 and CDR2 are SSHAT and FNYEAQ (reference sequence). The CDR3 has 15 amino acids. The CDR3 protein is CASSSSGSSTDTQYF. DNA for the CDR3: TGTGCTAGCAGCTCCAGCGGATCTAGCACAGATACGCAGTATTTT.

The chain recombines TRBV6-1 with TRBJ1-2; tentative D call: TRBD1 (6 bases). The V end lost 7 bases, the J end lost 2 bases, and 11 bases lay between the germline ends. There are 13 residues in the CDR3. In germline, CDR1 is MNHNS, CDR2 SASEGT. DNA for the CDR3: TGTGCCAGCACGGACAGAATCAACTATGGCTACACCTTC. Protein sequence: CASTDRINYGYTF.

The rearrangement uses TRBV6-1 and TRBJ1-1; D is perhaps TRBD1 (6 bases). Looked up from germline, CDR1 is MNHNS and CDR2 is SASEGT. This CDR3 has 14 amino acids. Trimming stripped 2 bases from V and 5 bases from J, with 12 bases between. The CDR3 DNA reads TGTGCCAGCAGTGAAAGCAGGGGTGAAACTGAAGCTTTCTTT. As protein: CASSESRGETEAFF.

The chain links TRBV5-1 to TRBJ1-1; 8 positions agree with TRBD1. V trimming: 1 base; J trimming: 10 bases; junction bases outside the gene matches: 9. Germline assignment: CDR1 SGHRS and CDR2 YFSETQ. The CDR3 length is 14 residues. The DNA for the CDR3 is TGCGCCAGCAGCTTGCAACAGGGGGACCCCCGAGCTTTCTTT. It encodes CASSLQQGDPRAFF. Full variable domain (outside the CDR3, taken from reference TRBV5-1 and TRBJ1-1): KAGVTQTPRYLIKTRGQQVTLSCSPISGHRSVSWYQQTPGQGLQFLFEYFSETQRNKGNFPGRFSGRQFSNSRSEMNVSTLELGDSALYLCASSLQQGDPRAFFGQGTRLTVV.

CDR3 residues: CAISPTGTISTDTQYF. CDR3 sequence (DNA): TGTGCCATCAGCCCTACCGGGACAATTAGCACAGATACGCAGTATTTT. The gene calls are TRBV10-3 and TRBJ2-3, with a tentative D call TRBD1 (6 bases). In germline, CDR1 is ENHRY, CDR2 SYGVKD. The CDR3 totals 16 residues. V was shortened by 6 bases and J by 0 bases, with 16 bases between the two germline ends.

The CDR3 loop reads CASSFQALPSYEQYF. DNA for the CDR3: TGTGCCAGCAGCTTTCAAGCCCTCCCGTCCTACGAGCAGTACTTC. The chain links TRBV5-6 to TRBJ2-7; D gene unclear. The V and J ends lost 2 bases and 1 base respectively, with 13 bases between them. Germline V lookup: CDR1 SGHDT, CDR2 YYEEEE. The CDR3 length is 15 residues. The variable domain in full, completed from reference TRBV5-6 and TRBJ2-7, reads DAGVTQSPTHLIKTRGQQVTLRCSPKSGHDTVSWYQQALGQGPQFIFQYYEEEERQRGNFPDRFSGHQFPNYSSELNVNALLLGDSALYLCASSFQALPSYEQYFGPGTRLTVT.

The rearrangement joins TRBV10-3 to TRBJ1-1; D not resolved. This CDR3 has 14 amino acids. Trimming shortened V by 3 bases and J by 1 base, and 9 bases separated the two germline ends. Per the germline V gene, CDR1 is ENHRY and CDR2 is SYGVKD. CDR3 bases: TGTGCCATCAGTGAACCCACAGAGAACACTGAAGCTTTCTTT. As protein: CAISEPTENTEAFF.

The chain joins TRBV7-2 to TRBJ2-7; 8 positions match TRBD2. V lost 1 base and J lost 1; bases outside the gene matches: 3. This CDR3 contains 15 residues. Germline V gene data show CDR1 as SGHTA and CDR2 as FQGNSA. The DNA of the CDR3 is TGTGCCAGCAGCTTAGGAGGGACTAGGTCCTACGAGCAGTACTTC. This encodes CASSLGGTRSYEQYF.

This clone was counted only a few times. The CDR3 loop reads CASSQDGLYEQFF. The CDR3 DNA is TGTGCCAGCAGCCAAGATGGACTGTATGAGCAGTTCTTC. This chain connects TRBV4-2 to TRBJ2-1, with D possibly TRBD2 on 5 matching bases. CDR3 length equals 13 residues. Germline lookup yields CDR1 LGHNA and CDR2 YNFKEQ. V was trimmed by 0 bases and J by 8 bases, leaving 8 bases between them.

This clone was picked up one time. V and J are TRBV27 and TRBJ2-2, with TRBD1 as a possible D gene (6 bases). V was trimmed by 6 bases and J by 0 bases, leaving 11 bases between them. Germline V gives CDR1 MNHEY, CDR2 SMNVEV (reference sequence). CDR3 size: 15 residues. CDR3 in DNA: TGTGCCAGCAGACAATACAGGGCGAACACCGGGGAGCTGTTTTTT. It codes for CASRQYRANTGELFF.

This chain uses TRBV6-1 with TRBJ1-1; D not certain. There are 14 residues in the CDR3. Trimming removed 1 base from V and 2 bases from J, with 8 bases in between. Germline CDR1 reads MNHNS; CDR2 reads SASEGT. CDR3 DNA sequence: TGTGCCAGCAGTGAAGGGGTGGGCAACACTGAAGCTTTCTTT. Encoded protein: CASSEGVGNTEAFF.

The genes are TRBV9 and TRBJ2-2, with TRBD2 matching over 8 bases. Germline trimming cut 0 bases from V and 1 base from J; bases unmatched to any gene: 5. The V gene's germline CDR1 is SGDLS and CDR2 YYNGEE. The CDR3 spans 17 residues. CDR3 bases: TGTGCCAGCAGCGTAGAATCGGGGGGGGTGAACACCGGGGAGCTGTTTTTT. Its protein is CASSVESGGVNTGELFF.

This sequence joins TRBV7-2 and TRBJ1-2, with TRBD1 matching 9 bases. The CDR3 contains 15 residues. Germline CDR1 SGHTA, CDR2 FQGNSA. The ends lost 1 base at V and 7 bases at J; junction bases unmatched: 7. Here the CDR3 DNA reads TGTGCCAGCAGCTTAGACTGGACAGGGGTGGTTGGCTACACCTTC. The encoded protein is CASSLDWTGVVGYTF.

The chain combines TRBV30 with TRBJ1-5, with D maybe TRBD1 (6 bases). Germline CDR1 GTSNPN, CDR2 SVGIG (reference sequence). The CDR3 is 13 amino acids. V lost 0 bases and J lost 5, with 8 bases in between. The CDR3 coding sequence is TGTGCCTGGAGTGTGGCAGGGGATCAGCCCCAGCATTTT. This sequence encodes CAWSVAGDQPQHF.

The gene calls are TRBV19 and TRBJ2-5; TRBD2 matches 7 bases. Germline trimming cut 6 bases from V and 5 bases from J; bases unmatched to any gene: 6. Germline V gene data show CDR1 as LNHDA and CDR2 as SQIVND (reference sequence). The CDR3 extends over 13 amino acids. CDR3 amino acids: CASSPPGRETQYF. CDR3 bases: TGTGCCAGTAGCCCCCCCGGGAGGGAGACCCAGTACTTC.

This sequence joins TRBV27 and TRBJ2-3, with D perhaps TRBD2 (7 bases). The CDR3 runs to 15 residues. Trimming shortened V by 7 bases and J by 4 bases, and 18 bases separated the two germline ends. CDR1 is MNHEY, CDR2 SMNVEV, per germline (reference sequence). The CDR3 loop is CASNPEGGDPDTQYF. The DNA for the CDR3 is TGTGCCAGCAATCCGGAGGGGGGGGACCCAGATACGCAGTATTTT.

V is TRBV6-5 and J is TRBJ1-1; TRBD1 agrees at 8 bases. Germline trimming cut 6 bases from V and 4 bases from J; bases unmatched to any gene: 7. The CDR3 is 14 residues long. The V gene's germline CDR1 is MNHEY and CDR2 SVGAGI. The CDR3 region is CASSPRTGGTEAFF. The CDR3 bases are TGTGCCAGCAGCCCCCGAACAGGGGGCACTGAAGCTTTCTTT.

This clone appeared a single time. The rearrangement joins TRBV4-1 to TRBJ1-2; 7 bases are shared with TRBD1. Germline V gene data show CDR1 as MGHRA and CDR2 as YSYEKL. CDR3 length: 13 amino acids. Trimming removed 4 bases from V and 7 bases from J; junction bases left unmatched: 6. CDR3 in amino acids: CASSPRQGFGYTF. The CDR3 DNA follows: TGCGCCAGCAGCCCCCGACAGGGCTTTGGCTACACCTTC.

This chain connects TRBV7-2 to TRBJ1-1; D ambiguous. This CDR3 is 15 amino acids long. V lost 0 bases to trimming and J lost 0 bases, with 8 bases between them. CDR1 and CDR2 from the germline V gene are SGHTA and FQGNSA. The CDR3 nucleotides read TGTGCCAGCAGCTTAGCGGGCAATATGAACACTGAAGCTTTCTTT. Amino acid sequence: CASSLAGNMNTEAFF.

The CDR3 DNA sequence: TGCGCCAGCAGCTTGGACATTCTCACTGAAGCTTTCTTT. This sequence encodes CASSLDILTEAFF. The gene calls are TRBV5-1 and TRBJ1-1; no clear D. The V gene lost 0 bases and the J gene lost 4 bases, with 7 bases spanning the gap. The CDR3 runs to 13 residues. Germline V lookup: CDR1 SGHRS, CDR2 YFSETQ. Supplemented by reference TRBV5-1 and TRBJ1-1, the full variable domain reads KAGVTQTPRYLIKTRGQQVTLSCSPISGHRSVSWYQQTPGQGLQFLFEYFSETQRNKGNFPGRFSGRQFSNSRSEMNVSTLELGDSALYLCASSLDILTEAFFGQGTRLTVV.